This is a list of T cell receptor beta chains from one sample in a study of blood T cell repertoires in COVID-19. The table came from immunoSEQ multiplex PCR; TCRdb's copy has only in-frame clones and leaves some out. This sample has hundreds of thousands of clones, with 85% found just once. Sequencing was done on a sample of peripheral blood. These TCRs come from a man between 40 and 49 years old with acute or convalescent COVID-19. Both conserved end residues are part of each CDR3. Fields, in order: J gene, V gene, CDR3 protein.

TRBJ2-1,TRBV4-2,CASSQLAGAHNEQFF
TRBJ2-1,TRBV7-8,CASSLAGRYNEQFF
TRBJ1-2,TRBV28,CASSLIRKVGANYGYTF
TRBJ2-1,TRBV5-1,CASSPTSFNEQFF
TRBJ1-1,TRBV29-1,CSVQTGLAEAFF
TRBJ1-6,TRBV30,CAWSFIRGGNSPLHF
TRBJ1-1,TRBV30,CADQKRTANTEAFF
TRBJ1-6,TRBV6-1,CASSEVGGFSPLHF
TRBJ1-1,TRBV5-6,CASSFRVAGRAFF
TRBJ2-1,TRBV29-1,CSAPESSSVEQFF
TRBJ1-2,TRBV3-1/TRBV3-2,CASSQSPLRGARAHEHYGYTF
TRBJ1-6,TRBV28,CASRQTGNNSPLHF
TRBJ2-5,TRBV9,CASSVEGGGSSVQETQYF
TRBJ1-5,TRBV12-5,CASGLVRGDSNQPQHF
TRBJ1-1,TRBV7-2,CASSLGGRPIGNTEAFF
TRBJ2-7,TRBV6-5,CASGHRGRIYEQYF
TRBJ2-1,TRBV5-1,CASSLAFHNEQFF
TRBJ1-1,TRBV4-1,CASSQEKAQGGTEAFF
TRBJ2-5,TRBV5-6,CASSLPRFRQETQYF
TRBJ2-5,TRBV5-6,CASSRQGGHQETQYF
TRBJ2-7,TRBV7-2,CASSLSSGGARNEQYF
TRBJ2-7,TRBV7-9,CASSRLGPLDEQYF
TRBJ2-3,TRBV30,CAWGSGGAQTQYF
TRBJ1-6,TRBV11-2,CASSLPNSPLHF
TRBJ1-5,TRBV6-6,CASRPTGGNQPQHF
TRBJ1-1,TRBV19,CASMATGLNTEAFF
TRBJ2-2,TRBV9,CASSVGGRPNTGELFF
TRBJ2-1,TRBV11-3,CASGTTRANEQFF
TRBJ2-2,TRBV5-1,CASSIVGTGGFGGELFF
TRBJ1-3,TRBV5-1,CASSLAFLSGNTIYF
TRBJ2-7,TRBV19,CASSIGVGSYEQYF
TRBJ1-1,TRBV11-2,CASSLNQYTEAFF
TRBJ2-3,TRBV12-5,CASGRTGYPTDTQYF
TRBJ1-1,TRBV6-5,CASSTRTGRPFF
TRBJ2-3,TRBV5-1,CASSPGFGGTDTQYF
TRBJ2-2,TRBV9,CASNTAGELFF
TRBJ2-3,TRBV7-9,CASSVRLTSASTDTQYF
TRBJ2-7,TRBV6-5,CAKGQGTYEQYF
TRBJ2-3,TRBV2,CASNTGQSSTDTQYF
TRBJ1-6,TRBV5-1,CASSVDIDSPLHF
TRBJ1-2,TRBV6-6,CASSRGPYGYTF
TRBJ1-1,TRBV20-1,CSASLQGAEAFF